A selection of T cell receptor beta chains follows, all from one sample in a study of blood T cell repertoires in COVID-19. Clones were read by immunoSEQ multiplex PCR, and TCRdb kept only the in-frame ones, dropping some. The repertoire holds about 92,000 clones, with approximately 85% as singletons. The sequencing sample was made of peripheral blood. Every receptor here comes from a human donor in a cohort sampled during active COVID-19. The CDR3 runs from the conserved cysteine through the conserved F or W. The D gene is left open where the match is weak. Some rows mark clone size as missing; the rest say once, few, many or name a class of expanded clone.

cdr3_aa: CAISGASQETQYF
cdr3_nt: TGTGCCATCAGTGGGGCGAGCCAAGAGACCCAGTACTTC
clone_size: .
d_call: .
v_call: TRBV10-3
j_call: TRBJ2-5

cdr3_aa: CASRTGLGTDTQYF
cdr3_nt: TGTGCCAGCAGGACGGGACTAGGCACAGATACGCAGTATTTT
clone_size: .
d_call: TRBD2
v_call: TRBV28
j_call: TRBJ2-3

cdr3_aa: CASKKGTAGTDTQYF
cdr3_nt: TGTGCCAGTAAAAAGGGGACAGCTGGCACAGATACGCAGTATTTT
clone_size: .
d_call: TRBD1
v_call: TRBV19
j_call: TRBJ2-3

cdr3_aa: CASREGRRATEKLFF
cdr3_nt: TGTGCCAGCAGGGAGGGCAGGAGGGCTACCGAAAAACTGTTTTTT
clone_size: .
d_call: .
v_call: TRBV6-6
j_call: TRBJ1-4

cdr3_aa: CASSPLSANEQYF
cdr3_nt: TGTGCCAGCAGCCCCCTCTCCGCGAATGAGCAGTACTTC
clone_size: .
d_call: .
v_call: TRBV7-9
j_call: TRBJ2-7

cdr3_aa: CASSSLRQPNTGELFF
cdr3_nt: TGTGCCAGCAGCAGTTTGAGACAGCCGAACACCGGGGAGCTGTTTTTT
clone_size: .
d_call: .
v_call: TRBV7-9
j_call: TRBJ2-2

cdr3_aa: CASRQASGANVLTF
cdr3_nt: TGTGCCAGTAGACAGGCCTCTGGGGCCAACGTCCTGACTTTC
clone_size: once
d_call: .
v_call: TRBV10-3
j_call: TRBJ2-6

cdr3_aa: CASSSGVLNSPLHF
cdr3_nt: TGTGCCAGCAGCTCGGGGGTCCTTAATTCACCCCTCCACTTT
clone_size: few
d_call: .
v_call: TRBV7-2
j_call: TRBJ1-6

cdr3_aa: CASSQDPPPGYEQYF
cdr3_nt: TGCGCCAGCAGCCAAGATCCCCCTCCCGGCTACGAGCAGTACTTC
clone_size: .
d_call: .
v_call: TRBV4-3
j_call: TRBJ2-7

cdr3_aa: CASSLGAHSDTQYF
cdr3_nt: TGCGCCAGCAGCTTGGGTGCGCATTCAGATACGCAGTATTTT
clone_size: .
d_call: .
v_call: TRBV5-1
j_call: TRBJ2-3

cdr3_aa: CASSSLEGQIAKNIQYF
cdr3_nt: TGTGCCAGCAGTTCTTTGGAGGGACAGATAGCCAAAAACATTCAGTACTTC
clone_size: once
d_call: .
v_call: TRBV27
j_call: TRBJ2-4

cdr3_aa: CASSQVRDRAYEQYF
cdr3_nt: TGCGCCAGCAGCCAAGTCCGGGACAGGGCCTACGAGCAGTACTTC
clone_size: .
d_call: TRBD1
v_call: TRBV4-1
j_call: TRBJ2-7

cdr3_aa: CASSPPTGSYGYTF
cdr3_nt: TGCGCCAGCAGCCCACCGACAGGGAGCTATGGCTACACCTTC
clone_size: .
d_call: TRBD1
v_call: TRBV4-1
j_call: TRBJ1-2

cdr3_aa: CASSQRGNSNQPQHF
cdr3_nt: TGTGCCAGCAGCCAACGGGGTAATAGCAATCAGCCCCAGCATTTT
clone_size: .
d_call: .
v_call: TRBV4-2
j_call: TRBJ1-5

cdr3_aa: CASSLERRPLYNEQFF
cdr3_nt: TGTGCCAGCAGCTTAGAGAGGCGGCCCCTCTACAATGAGCAGTTCTTC
clone_size: .
d_call: .
v_call: TRBV7-8
j_call: TRBJ2-1

cdr3_aa: CASSPYAGGGSTDTQYF
cdr3_nt: TGTGCCAGCAGCCCATACGCGGGGGGGGGCAGCACAGATACGCAGTATTTT
clone_size: once
d_call: TRBD2
v_call: TRBV14
j_call: TRBJ2-3